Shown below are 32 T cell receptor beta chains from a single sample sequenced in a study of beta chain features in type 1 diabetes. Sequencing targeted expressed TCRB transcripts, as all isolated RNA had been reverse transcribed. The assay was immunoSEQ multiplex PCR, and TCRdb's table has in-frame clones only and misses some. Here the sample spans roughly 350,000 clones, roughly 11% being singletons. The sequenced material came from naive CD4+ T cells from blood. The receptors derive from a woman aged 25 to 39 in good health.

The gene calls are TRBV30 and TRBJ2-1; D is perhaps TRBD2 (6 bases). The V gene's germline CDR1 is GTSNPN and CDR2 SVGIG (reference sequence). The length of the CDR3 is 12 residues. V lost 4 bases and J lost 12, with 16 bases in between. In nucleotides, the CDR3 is TGTGCCTGGACTCAACCGGGAGCTCGGCAGTTCTTC. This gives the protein CAWTQPGARQFF.

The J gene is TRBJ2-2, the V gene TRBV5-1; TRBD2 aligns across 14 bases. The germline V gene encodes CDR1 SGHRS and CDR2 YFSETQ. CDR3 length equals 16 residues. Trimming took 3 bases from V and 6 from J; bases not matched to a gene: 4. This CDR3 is CASSSPGLAGAGELFF. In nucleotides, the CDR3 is TGCGCCAGCAGCTCACCGGGACTAGCGGGAGCCGGGGAGCTGTTTTTT.

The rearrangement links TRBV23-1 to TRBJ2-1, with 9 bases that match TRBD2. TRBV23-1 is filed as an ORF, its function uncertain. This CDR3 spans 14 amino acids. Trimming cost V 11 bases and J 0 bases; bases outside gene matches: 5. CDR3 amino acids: CAPWTSASYNEQFF. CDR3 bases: TGCGCCCCATGGACTAGCGCCTCCTACAATGAGCAGTTCTTC.

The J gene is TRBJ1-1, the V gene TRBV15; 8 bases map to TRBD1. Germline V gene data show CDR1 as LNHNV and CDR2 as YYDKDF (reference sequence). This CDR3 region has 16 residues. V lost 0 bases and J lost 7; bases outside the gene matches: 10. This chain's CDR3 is CATSRDRLTGGSEAFF. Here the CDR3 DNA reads TGTGCCACCAGCAGAGATCGGCTAACAGGGGGAAGTGAAGCTTTCTTT.

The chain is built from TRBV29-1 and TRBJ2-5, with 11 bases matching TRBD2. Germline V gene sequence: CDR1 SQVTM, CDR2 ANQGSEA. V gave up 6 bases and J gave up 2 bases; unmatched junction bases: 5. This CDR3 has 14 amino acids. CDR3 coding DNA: TGCAGCGTGGACGCTAGCGGGGGGCAAGAGACCCAGTACTTC. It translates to CSVDASGGQETQYF.

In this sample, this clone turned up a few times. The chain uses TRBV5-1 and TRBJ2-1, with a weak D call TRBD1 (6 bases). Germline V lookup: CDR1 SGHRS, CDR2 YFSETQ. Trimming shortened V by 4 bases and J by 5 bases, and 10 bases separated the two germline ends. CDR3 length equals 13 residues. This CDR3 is CASSPRDNNEQFF. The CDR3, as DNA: TGCGCCAGCAGCCCCAGGGACAACAATGAGCAGTTCTTC.

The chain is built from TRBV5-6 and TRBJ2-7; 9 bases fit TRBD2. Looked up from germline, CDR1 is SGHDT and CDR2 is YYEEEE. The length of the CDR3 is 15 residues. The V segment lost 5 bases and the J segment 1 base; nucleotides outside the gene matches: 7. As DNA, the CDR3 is TGTGCCAGCAGACGACCGGGACTAGCTTCCTACGAGCAGTACTTC. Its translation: CASRRPGLASYEQYF. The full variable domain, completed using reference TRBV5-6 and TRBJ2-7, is DAGVTQSPTHLIKTRGQQVTLRCSPKSGHDTVSWYQQALGQGPQFIFQYYEEEERQRGNFPDRFSGHQFPNYSSELNVNALLLGDSALYLCASRRPGLASYEQYFGPGTRLTVT.

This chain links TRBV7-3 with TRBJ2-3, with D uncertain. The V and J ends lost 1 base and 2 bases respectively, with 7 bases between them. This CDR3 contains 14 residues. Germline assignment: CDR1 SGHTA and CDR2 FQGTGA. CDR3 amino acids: CASSLRQVTDTQYF. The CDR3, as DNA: TGTGCCAGCAGCTTAAGGCAGGTCACAGATACGCAGTATTTT.

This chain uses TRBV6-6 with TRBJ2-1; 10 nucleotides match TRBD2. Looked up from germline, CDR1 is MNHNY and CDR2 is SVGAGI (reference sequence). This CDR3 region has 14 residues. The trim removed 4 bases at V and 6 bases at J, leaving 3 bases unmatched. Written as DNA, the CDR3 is TGTGCCAGCAGTTCCTGGACTAGCGGCAATGAGCAGTTCTTC. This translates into CASSSWTSGNEQFF.

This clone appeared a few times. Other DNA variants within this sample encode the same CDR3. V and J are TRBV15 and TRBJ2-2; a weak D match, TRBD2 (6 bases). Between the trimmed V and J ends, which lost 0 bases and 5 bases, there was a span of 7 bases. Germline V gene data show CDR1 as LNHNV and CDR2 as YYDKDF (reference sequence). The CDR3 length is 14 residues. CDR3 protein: CATSRDRGTGELFF. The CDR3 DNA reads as TGTGCCACCAGCAGAGATCGGGGGACCGGGGAGCTGTTTTTT.

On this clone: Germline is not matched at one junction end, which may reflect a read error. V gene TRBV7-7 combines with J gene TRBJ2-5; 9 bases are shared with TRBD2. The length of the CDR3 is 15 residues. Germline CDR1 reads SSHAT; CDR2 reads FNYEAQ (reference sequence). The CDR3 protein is CASSQVAGAGETQYF. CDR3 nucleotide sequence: TGTGCTAGCAGCCAAGTAGCGGGAGCCGGTGAGACCCAGTACTTC.

CDR3 region: CASSLRAADEQYF. For the CDR3, the DNA is TGTGCCAGCAGCTTAAGAGCGGCGGACGAGCAGTACTTC. The chain recombines TRBV7-9 with TRBJ2-7, with D possibly TRBD2 on 5 matching bases. The CDR3 is 13 amino acids. Germline lookup yields CDR1 SEHNR and CDR2 FQNEAQ (reference sequence). Trimming cost V 2 bases and J 5 bases, with 10 bases left between them. Full variable domain (remainder filled in from reference TRBV7-9 and TRBJ2-7): DTGVSQNPRHKITKRGQNVTFRCDPISEHNRLYWYRQTLGQGPEFLTYFQNEAQLEKSRLLSDRFSAERPKGSFSTLEIQRTEQGDSAMYLCASSLRAADEQYFGPGTRLTVT.

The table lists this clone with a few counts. Here the CDR3 DNA reads TGTGCCAGCAGCCTCAATGTCGCGACTGAAGCTTTCTTT. It is translated as CASSLNVATEAFF. The V call is TRBV7-3, the J call TRBJ1-1; no definite D call. Trimming removed 5 bases at V and 5 bases at J, with 12 bases between. CDR3 length equals 13 residues. Germline V gene sequence: CDR1 SGHTA, CDR2 FQGTGA.

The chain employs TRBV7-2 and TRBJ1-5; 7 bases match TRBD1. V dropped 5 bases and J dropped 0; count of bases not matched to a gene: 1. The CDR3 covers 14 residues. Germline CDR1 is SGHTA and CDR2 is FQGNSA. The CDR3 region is CASSRQGSNQPQHF. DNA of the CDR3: TGTGCCAGCAGCCGACAGGGTAGCAATCAGCCCCAGCATTTT.

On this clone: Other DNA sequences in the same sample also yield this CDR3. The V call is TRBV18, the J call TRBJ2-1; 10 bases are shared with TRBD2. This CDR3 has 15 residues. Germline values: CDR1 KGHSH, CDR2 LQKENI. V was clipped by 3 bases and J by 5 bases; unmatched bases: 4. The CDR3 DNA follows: TGTGCCAGCTCACCGGGTCTAGCGGGAGACAATGAGCAGTTCTTC. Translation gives CASSPGLAGDNEQFF.

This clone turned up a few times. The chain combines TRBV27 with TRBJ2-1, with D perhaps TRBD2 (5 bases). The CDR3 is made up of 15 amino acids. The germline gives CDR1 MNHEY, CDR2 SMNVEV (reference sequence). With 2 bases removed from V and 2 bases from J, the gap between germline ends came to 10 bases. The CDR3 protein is CASSLIGNTYNEQFF. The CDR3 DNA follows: TGTGCCAGCAGTTTAATCGGGAATACCTACAATGAGCAGTTCTTC.

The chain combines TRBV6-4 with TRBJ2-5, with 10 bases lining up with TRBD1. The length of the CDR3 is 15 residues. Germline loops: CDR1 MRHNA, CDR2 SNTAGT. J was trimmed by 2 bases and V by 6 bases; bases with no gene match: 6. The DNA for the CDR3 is TGTGCCAGCAGCGTCGGGACAGGGGCACAAGAGACCCAGTACTTC. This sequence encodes CASSVGTGAQETQYF.

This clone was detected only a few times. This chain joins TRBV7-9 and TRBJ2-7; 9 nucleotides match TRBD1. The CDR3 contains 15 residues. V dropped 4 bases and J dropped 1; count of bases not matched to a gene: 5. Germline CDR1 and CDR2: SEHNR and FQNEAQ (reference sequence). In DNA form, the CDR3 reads TGTGCCAGCAGCTATCGGGACAGGGTTTCCTACGAGCAGTACTTC. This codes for CASSYRDRVSYEQYF.

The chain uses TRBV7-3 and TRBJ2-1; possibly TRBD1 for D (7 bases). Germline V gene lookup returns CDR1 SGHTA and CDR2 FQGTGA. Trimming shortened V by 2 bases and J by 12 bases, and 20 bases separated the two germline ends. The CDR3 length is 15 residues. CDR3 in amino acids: CASSLRQGGVAGQFF. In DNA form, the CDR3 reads TGTGCCAGCAGCTTACGACAGGGAGGAGTAGCCGGGCAGTTCTTC.

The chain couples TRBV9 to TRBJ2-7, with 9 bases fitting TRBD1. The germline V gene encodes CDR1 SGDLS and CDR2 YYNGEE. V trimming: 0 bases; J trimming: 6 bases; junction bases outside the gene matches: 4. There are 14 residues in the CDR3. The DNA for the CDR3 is TGTGCCAGCAGCGTAGACAGGGGGCAACGCGAGCAGTACTTC. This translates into CASSVDRGQREQYF.

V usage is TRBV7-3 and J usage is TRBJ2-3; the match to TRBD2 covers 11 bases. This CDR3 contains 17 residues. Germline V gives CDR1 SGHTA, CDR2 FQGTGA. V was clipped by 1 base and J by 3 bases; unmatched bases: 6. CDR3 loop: CASSLKKTSGTTDTQYF. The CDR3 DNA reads TGTGCCAGCAGCTTAAAGAAGACTAGCGGGACGACAGATACGCAGTATTTT.

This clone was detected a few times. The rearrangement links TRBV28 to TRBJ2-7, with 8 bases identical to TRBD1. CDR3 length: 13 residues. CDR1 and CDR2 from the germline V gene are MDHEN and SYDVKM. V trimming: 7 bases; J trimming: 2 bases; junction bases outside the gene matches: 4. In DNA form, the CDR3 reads TGTGCCAGCACCAGGACAGGGCCCTACGAGCAGTACTTC. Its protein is CASTRTGPYEQYF.

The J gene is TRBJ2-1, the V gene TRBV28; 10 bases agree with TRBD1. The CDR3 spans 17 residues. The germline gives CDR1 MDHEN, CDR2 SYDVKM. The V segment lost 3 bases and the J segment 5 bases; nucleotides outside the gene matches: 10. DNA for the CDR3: TGTGCCAGCAGTTTTGGACCCAGGACAGGGGGGAACAATGAGCAGTTCTTC. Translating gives CASSFGPRTGGNNEQFF.

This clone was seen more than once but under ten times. The CDR3 region is CASSREWAPNTEAFF. In nucleotides, the CDR3 is TGTGCCAGCAGCCGCGAATGGGCCCCGAACACTGAAGCTTTCTTT. The J gene is TRBJ1-1, the V gene TRBV6-5; unclear D gene. The CDR3 contains 15 residues. The germline gives CDR1 MNHEY, CDR2 SVGAGI. The ends were cut back, 6 bases at V and 1 base at J, with 15 bases in the middle.

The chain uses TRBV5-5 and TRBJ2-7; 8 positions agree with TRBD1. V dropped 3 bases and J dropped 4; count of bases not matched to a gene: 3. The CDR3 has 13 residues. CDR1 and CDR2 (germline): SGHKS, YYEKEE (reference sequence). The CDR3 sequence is CASSSDRAYEQYF. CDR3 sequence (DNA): TGTGCCAGCAGCTCGGACAGGGCTTACGAGCAGTACTTC.

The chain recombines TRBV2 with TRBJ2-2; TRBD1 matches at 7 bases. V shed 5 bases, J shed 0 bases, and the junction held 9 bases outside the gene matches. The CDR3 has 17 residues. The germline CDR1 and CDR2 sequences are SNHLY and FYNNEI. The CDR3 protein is CASSTRDSPANTGELFF. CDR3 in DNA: TGTGCCAGCAGTACACGGGACAGTCCTGCGAACACCGGGGAGCTGTTTTTT.

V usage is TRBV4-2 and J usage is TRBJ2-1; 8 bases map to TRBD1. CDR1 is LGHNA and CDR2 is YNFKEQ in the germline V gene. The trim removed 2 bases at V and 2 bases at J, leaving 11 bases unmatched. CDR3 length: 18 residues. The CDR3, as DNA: TGTGCCAGCAGCCAAATGACCGACAGGGGTTTGACCTACAATGAGCAGTTCTTC. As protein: CASSQMTDRGLTYNEQFF.

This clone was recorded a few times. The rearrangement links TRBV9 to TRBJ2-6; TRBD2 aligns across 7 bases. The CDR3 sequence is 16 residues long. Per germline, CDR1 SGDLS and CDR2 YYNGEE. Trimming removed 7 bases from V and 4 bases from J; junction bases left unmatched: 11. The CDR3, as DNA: TGTGCCAGCGGACGGAGGCGGGGGTCAGGGGCCAACGTCCTGACTTTC. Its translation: CASGRRRGSGANVLTF.

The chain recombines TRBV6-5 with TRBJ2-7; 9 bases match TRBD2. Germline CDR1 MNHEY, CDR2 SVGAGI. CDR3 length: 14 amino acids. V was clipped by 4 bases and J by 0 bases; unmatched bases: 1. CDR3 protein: CASSFSGSSYEQYF. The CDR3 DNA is TGTGCCAGCAGTTTTAGCGGGAGCTCCTACGAGCAGTACTTC.

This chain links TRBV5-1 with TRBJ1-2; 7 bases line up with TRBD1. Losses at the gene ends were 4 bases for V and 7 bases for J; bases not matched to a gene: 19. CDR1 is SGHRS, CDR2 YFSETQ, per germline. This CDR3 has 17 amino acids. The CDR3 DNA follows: TGCGCCAGCAGCCCAACCCCAACGCCGGGACAGTATTCTGGCTACACCTTC. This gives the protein CASSPTPTPGQYSGYTF.

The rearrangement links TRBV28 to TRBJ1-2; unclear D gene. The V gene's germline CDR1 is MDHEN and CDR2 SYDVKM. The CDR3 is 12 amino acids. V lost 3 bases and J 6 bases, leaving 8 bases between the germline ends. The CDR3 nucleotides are TGTGCCAGCAGTTTGGGCGGGAATGGCTACACCTTC. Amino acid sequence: CASSLGGNGYTF.

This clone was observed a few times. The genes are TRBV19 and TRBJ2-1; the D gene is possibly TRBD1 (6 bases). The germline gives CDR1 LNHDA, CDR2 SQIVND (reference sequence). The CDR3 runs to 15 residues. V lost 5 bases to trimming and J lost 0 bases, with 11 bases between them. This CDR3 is CASSQQGTSYNEQFF. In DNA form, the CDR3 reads TGTGCCAGTAGTCAACAGGGAACCTCCTACAATGAGCAGTTCTTC.